The 24 T cell receptor beta chains below were found in one sample sequenced in a study of T cells in localized non-small cell lung cancer. The method was immunoSEQ multiplex PCR; TCRdb's version includes in-frame clones alone and lacks a portion of them. The sample lists 25,000 to 40,000 clones, just under 80% occurring once. Source: peripheral blood, taken before any cancer treatment. All receptors derive from a male donor at least 60 years old with stage III squamous cell lung carcinoma.

The J gene is TRBJ2-5, the V gene TRBV7-2; TRBD2 matches 15 bases. CDR1 is SGHTA and CDR2 is FQGNSA in the germline V gene. This CDR3 is built from 16 residues. The ends lost 5 bases at V and 4 bases at J; junction bases unmatched: 5. CDR3 sequence (DNA): TGTGCCAGCAGCGTGGGACTAGCGGGGGGCCGAGAGACCCAGTACTTC. Its translation: CASSVGLAGGRETQYF.

This chain joins TRBV11-1 and TRBJ2-3, with 9 bases fitting TRBD1. V shed 5 bases, J shed 5 bases, and the junction held 8 bases outside the gene matches. The CDR3 is made up of 15 amino acids. Germline CDR1 is SGHAT and CDR2 is FQDESV (reference sequence). The CDR3 DNA reads TGTGCCAGCAGCCGTGACAGGGGGTTTATAGATACGCAGTATTTT. It specifies CASSRDRGFIDTQYF.

As DNA, the CDR3 is TGTGCCAGCAGCTTCGGGGCCAGGGGTCCACCCCTCCACTTT. It codes for CASSFGARGPPLHF. V and J are TRBV7-8 and TRBJ1-6; a weak D match, TRBD1 (6 bases). In germline, CDR1 is SGHVS, CDR2 FQNEAQ. CDR3 length: 14 amino acids. With 3 bases removed from V and 11 bases from J, the gap between germline ends came to 14 bases.

The chain is built from TRBV9 and TRBJ2-1; D is possibly TRBD1 or TRBD2 (5 bases each). V lost 1 base to trimming and J lost 9 bases, with 14 bases between them. Germline-derived CDR1 and CDR2 are SGDLS and YYNGEE. The CDR3 length is 14 residues. The CDR3 reads CASSVLLAGSEQFF. CDR3 in DNA: TGTGCCAGCAGCGTACTGCTAGCAGGGAGTGAGCAGTTCTTC.

The sample holds a few counts of this clone. The chain recombines TRBV6-6 with TRBJ2-1, with 7 positions matching TRBD1. The germline V gene encodes CDR1 MNHNY and CDR2 SVGAGI (reference sequence). V trimming: 6 bases; J trimming: 6 bases; junction bases outside the gene matches: 8. The CDR3 is 14 residues long. CDR3 amino acids: CASSYGQARNEQFF. The CDR3 region has the DNA TGTGCCAGCAGCTACGGACAGGCTCGCAATGAGCAGTTCTTC.

The rearrangement uses TRBV28 and TRBJ2-7; 8 bases fit TRBD1. This CDR3 has 12 residues. The germline V gene encodes CDR1 MDHEN and CDR2 SYDVKM. Trimming cost V 6 bases and J 7 bases; bases outside gene matches: 5. This CDR3 is CASRQGAGEQYF. The CDR3 bases are TGTGCCAGCAGGCAGGGGGCAGGAGAGCAGTACTTC.

Only one count was recorded for this clone. V is TRBV19 and J is TRBJ1-2, with D hard to call. Germline V gives CDR1 LNHDA, CDR2 SQIVND (reference sequence). The CDR3 runs to 12 residues. V shed 4 bases and J shed 12 bases, with 15 bases lying between them. CDR3 in DNA: TGTGCCAGTAGTACCTACGGGGTTCTACACACCTTC. Its protein is CASSTYGVLHTF.

This rearrangement joins TRBV7-3 to TRBJ1-1; maybe TRBD1 (5 bases). CDR1 is SGHTA and CDR2 is FQGTGA in the germline V gene. Trimming left V 2 bases short and J 3 bases short, with 10 bases between. The CDR3 has 14 residues. The CDR3 DNA sequence: TGTGCCAGCAGCTTATATGGGGGAGACACTGAAGCTTTCTTT. Protein product: CASSLYGGDTEAFF.

The chain couples TRBV11-1 to TRBJ1-6; 10 bases line up with TRBD1. CDR1 is SGHAT and CDR2 is FQDESV in the germline V gene (reference sequence). This CDR3 contains 15 residues. Trimming removed 5 bases from V and 10 bases from J; junction bases left unmatched: 8. The CDR3 loop reads CASSGRQGAASPLHF. The CDR3 DNA reads TGTGCCAGCAGCGGCCGACAGGGGGCAGCGTCACCCCTCCACTTT.

The chain uses TRBV28 and TRBJ2-1, with D unresolved. CDR1 MDHEN and CDR2 SYDVKM come from the germline V gene. Deletions cut 6 bases from V and 3 bases from J, with 9 bases between. The length of the CDR3 is 13 residues. This chain's CDR3 is CASRENNYNEQFF. As DNA, the CDR3 is TGTGCCAGCAGGGAGAATAACTACAATGAGCAGTTCTTC.

This sequence joins TRBV7-6 and TRBJ2-1; TRBD2 matches at 8 bases. CDR3 length: 15 amino acids. Germline loops: CDR1 SGHVS, CDR2 FNYEAQ. V lost 5 bases and J lost 1; bases outside the gene matches: 4. CDR3 nucleotides: TGTGCCAGCAGCATAACTAGCGGATCCTACAATGAGCAGTTCTTC. This sequence encodes CASSITSGSYNEQFF. Supplemented by reference TRBV7-6 and TRBJ2-1, the full variable domain reads GAGVSQSPRYKVTKRGQDVALRCDPISGHVSLYWYRQALGQGPEFLTYFNYEAQQDKSGLPNDRFSAERPEGSISTLTIQRTEQRDSAMYRCASSITSGSYNEQFFGPGTRLTVL.

The rearrangement uses TRBV5-1 and TRBJ2-5; D is perhaps TRBD2 (6 bases). The CDR3 loop spans 14 amino acids. Germline V gene data show CDR1 as SGHRS and CDR2 as YFSETQ. Trimming stripped 3 bases from V and 5 bases from J, with 14 bases between. The chain's CDR3 is CASSSATGEETQYF. CDR3 coding DNA: TGCGCCAGCAGCTCAGCAACGGGAGAGGAGACCCAGTACTTC. The entire variable domain, with the rest obtained from reference TRBV5-1 and TRBJ2-5, is as follows: KAGVTQTPRYLIKTRGQQVTLSCSPISGHRSVSWYQQTPGQGLQFLFEYFSETQRNKGNFPGRFSGRQFSNSRSEMNVSTLELGDSALYLCASSSATGEETQYFGPGTRLLVL.

This clone was detected once. This chain connects TRBV5-5 to TRBJ1-1; D uncertain. The CDR3 has 14 amino acids. Germline V gene lookup returns CDR1 SGHKS and CDR2 YYEKEE (reference sequence). The V end lost 2 bases, the J end lost 7 bases, and 15 bases lay between the germline ends. CDR3 sequence (DNA): TGTGCCAGCAGCTTTCGTTGGGCTTCTGATGAAGCTTTCTTT. Translating gives CASSFRWASDEAFF. Full variable domain (missing parts from reference TRBV5-5 and TRBJ1-1): DAGVTQSPTHLIKTRGQQVTLRCSPISGHKSVSWYQQVLGQGPQFIFQYYEKEERGRGNFPDRFSARQFPNYSSELNVNALLLGDSALYLCASSFRWASDEAFFGQGTRLTVV.

Concerning this clone: Its ends do not fully match the called genes, so a read error is possible. The chain recombines TRBV7-9 with TRBJ1-4; TRBD1 matches at 7 bases. Germline CDR1 is SEHNR and CDR2 is FQNEAQ (reference sequence). CDR3 length equals 12 residues. The CDR3 sequence: CAGSLTGEKLFF. Here the CDR3 DNA reads TGTGCCGGCAGCTTGACAGGGGAAAAACTGTTTTTT.

The chain is built from TRBV28 and TRBJ2-1; 13 bases match TRBD2. Germline assignment: CDR1 MDHEN and CDR2 SYDVKM. The length of the CDR3 is 16 residues. Trimming removed 6 bases from V and 9 bases from J; junction bases left unmatched: 11. CDR3 sequence reads: CASRDGLAGALPEQFF. CDR3 nucleotide sequence: TGTGCCAGCAGGGATGGACTAGCGGGAGCTTTACCTGAGCAGTTCTTC.

This clone was seen only a few times. The gene calls are TRBV9 and TRBJ1-5; maybe TRBD1 (5 bases). CDR3 length: 14 amino acids. The V and J ends lost 0 bases and 7 bases respectively, with 11 bases between them. Germline-derived CDR1 and CDR2 are SGDLS and YYNGEE. CDR3: CASSVDGRDQPQHF. The CDR3 DNA is TGTGCCAGCAGCGTAGATGGCAGGGACCAGCCCCAGCATTTT.

The chain is built from TRBV4-3 and TRBJ1-1; the D is unclear. Per germline, CDR1 LGHNA and CDR2 YSLEER. Between the trimmed V and J ends, which lost 4 bases and 1 base, there was a span of 10 bases. The CDR3 loop spans 14 amino acids. CDR3 bases: TGCGCCAGCAGCCCAAAGGCTTCGAACACTGAAGCTTTCTTT. It specifies CASSPKASNTEAFF.

This clone was counted between two and nine times. The chain combines TRBV2 with TRBJ2-2; the match to TRBD2 covers 7 bases. Germline V gene lookup returns CDR1 SNHLY and CDR2 FYNNEI. There are 15 residues in the CDR3. The junction had 7 bases not matched to a gene; V was cut back by 6 bases and J by 3 bases. The CDR3 sequence: CASRGEGTYTGELFF. The CDR3 DNA follows: TGTGCCAGCAGAGGGGAGGGGACGTACACCGGGGAGCTGTTTTTT. The full variable domain, completed using reference TRBV2 and TRBJ2-2, is EPEVTQTPSHQVTQMGQEVILRCVPISNHLYFYWYRQILGQKVEFLVSFYNNEISEKSEIFDDQFSVERPDGSNFTLKIRSTKLEDSAMYFCASRGEGTYTGELFFGEGSRLTVL.

The chain has TRBV11-2 and TRBJ1-3; no clear D gene. CDR1 SGHAT and CDR2 FQNNGV come from the germline V gene. Trimming pared 3 bases from V and 4 bases from J, leaving 7 bases between. The length of the CDR3 is 13 residues. The CDR3 protein is CASSFSSGNTIYF. CDR3 DNA sequence: TGTGCCAGCAGCTTTTCTTCCGGAAACACCATATATTTT.

The chain recombines TRBV7-8 with TRBJ1-1, with no clear D. The CDR3 is 14 amino acids. Trimming pared 1 base from V and 1 base from J, leaving 7 bases between. The germline CDR1 and CDR2 sequences are SGHVS and FQNEAQ. The CDR3: CASSLVAGNTEAFF. In nucleotides, the CDR3 is TGTGCCAGCAGCTTAGTAGCAGGGAACACTGAAGCTTTCTTT.

This clone was seen only once. CDR3 bases: TGTGCCAGCAGTTCGGGGGGACAGGGGGACTATGGCTACACCTTC. Translating it yields CASSSGGQGDYGYTF. This chain joins TRBV28 and TRBJ1-2, with 11 bases aligning to TRBD1. V trimming: 4 bases; J trimming: 3 bases; junction bases outside the gene matches: 4. The CDR3 covers 15 residues. The germline V gene encodes CDR1 MDHEN and CDR2 SYDVKM.

By proportion, this clone is medium-sized. The rearrangement links TRBV2 to TRBJ1-5; 8 bases are a match to TRBD1. Germline CDR1 is SNHLY and CDR2 is FYNNEI. Trimming at V came to 6 bases and at J to 6 bases, leaving 7 bases not matched to a gene. This CDR3 comprises 14 residues. CDR3 amino acids: CASRDDRGSQPQHF. In DNA form, the CDR3 reads TGTGCCAGCAGGGACGACAGGGGTAGTCAGCCCCAGCATTTT.

CDR3 in amino acids: CASSVEDRGYGYTF. CDR3 DNA: TGTGCCAGCAGCGTAGAGGACAGGGGCTATGGCTACACCTTC. V gene TRBV9 combines with J gene TRBJ1-2, with 9 bases matching TRBD1. V was clipped by 0 bases and J by 4 bases; unmatched bases: 1. Germline V lookup: CDR1 SGDLS, CDR2 YYNGEE. This CDR3 is 14 amino acids long.

The chain carries TRBV29-1 and TRBJ2-7; D is unclear. The CDR3 runs to 12 residues. Trimming removed 8 bases from V and 2 bases from J, with 13 bases in between. The germline V gene encodes CDR1 SQVTM and CDR2 ANQGSEA. CDR3 sequence: CSTWTDTYEQYF. In nucleotides, the CDR3 is TGCAGCACATGGACCGATACCTACGAGCAGTACTTC.